A selection of T cell receptor beta chains follows, all from one sample in a study of patients and donors after allogeneic stem cell transplantation. TCRdb analysed the RT-PCR reads with MiXCR anew, one entry per CDR3 protein. This sample has 20,000 to 30,000 distinct CDR3 sequences, with 7.5% to 9% found just once. Sequencing was done on a sample of blood, either unsorted or a sorted T cell fraction (not recorded which). Every receptor here comes from a human donor who was either an allogeneic HSCT recipient or a stem cell or donor lymphocyte infusion donor (not recorded which). It is not recorded whose cells these are; they may come from a transplant donor. Each CDR3 is given with its conserved first and last residue. D genes are given only for firm matches. Clone sizes are given selectively: once, few, many, or a class where the clone is expanded.

j_gene: TRBJ1-5
v_gene: TRBV6-1
d_gene: .
abundance: .
CDR3nt: TGTGCCAGCAGCTGGGGGGGGAGCAATCAGCCCCAGCATTTT
CDR3aa: CASSWGGSNQPQHF

j_gene: TRBJ2-2
v_gene: TRBV11-1
d_gene: .
abundance: few
CDR3nt: TGTGCCAGCAGCTTAGTGTGGTTGGGCAGAAAAATCACCGGGGAGCTGTTTTTT
CDR3aa: CASSLVWLGRKITGELFF

j_gene: TRBJ2-2
v_gene: TRBV7-9
d_gene: TRBD1
abundance: many
CDR3nt: TGTGCCAGCAGCTTAGGTTTTGAGACAGGGGTAACCGGGGAGCTGTTTTTT
CDR3aa: CASSLGFETGVTGELFF

j_gene: TRBJ2-3
v_gene: TRBV20-1
d_gene: .
abundance: few
CDR3nt: TGCAGTGCCTCAGGGGCCACGGATACGCAGTATTTT
CDR3aa: CSASGATDTQYF

j_gene: TRBJ2-3
v_gene: TRBV29-1
d_gene: .
abundance: .
CDR3nt: TGCAGCCCCATTAGTTGGGGAACAGATACGCAGTATTTT
CDR3aa: CSPISWGTDTQYF

j_gene: TRBJ2-7
v_gene: TRBV9
d_gene: TRBD1
abundance: many
CDR3nt: TGTGCCAGCAGCGAGGGGGACAGTGCCTACGAGCAGTACTTC
CDR3aa: CASSEGDSAYEQYF

j_gene: TRBJ2-7
v_gene: TRBV9
d_gene: TRBD2
abundance: few
CDR3nt: TGTGCCAGCAGCCTTTCCCTGACTAGCGGGCCTTACGAGCAGTACTTC
CDR3aa: CASSLSLTSGPYEQYF

j_gene: TRBJ2-3
v_gene: TRBV20-1
d_gene: TRBD2
abundance: .
CDR3nt: TGCAGTGCTAGAGACCGACGGACTAGCGGGAGGCTTACAGATACGCAGTATTTT
CDR3aa: CSARDRRTSGRLTDTQYF

j_gene: TRBJ2-1
v_gene: TRBV5-1
d_gene: .
abundance: few
CDR3nt: TGCGCCAGCAGCTTGGATCGAAAACTGCCCCGGAGGAATGAGCAGTTCTTC
CDR3aa: CASSLDRKLPRRNEQFF

j_gene: TRBJ1-5
v_gene: TRBV12-3/TRBV12-4
d_gene: TRBD1
abundance: many
CDR3nt: TGTGCCAGCAAAGGACAGGAGAATCAGCCCCAGCATTTT
CDR3aa: CASKGQENQPQHF

j_gene: TRBJ2-1
v_gene: TRBV28
d_gene: .
abundance: many
CDR3nt: TGTGCCAGCAGTCGGCTGAATGAGCAGTTCTTC
CDR3aa: CASSRLNEQFF

j_gene: TRBJ2-7
v_gene: TRBV20-1
d_gene: TRBD1
abundance: .
CDR3nt: TGCAGTGCCTCCTCCGGGACAGCCTTGGAGCAGTACTTC
CDR3aa: CSASSGTALEQYF

j_gene: TRBJ1-3
v_gene: TRBV5-8
d_gene: TRBD1
abundance: many
CDR3nt: TGTGCCAGCAGCTTAACAGGGGGCAGCGGAAACACCATATATTTT
CDR3aa: CASSLTGGSGNTIYF

j_gene: TRBJ1-2
v_gene: TRBV28
d_gene: .
abundance: .
CDR3nt: TGTGCCAGCAGTCTGACAGCCTACTATGGCTACACCTTC
CDR3aa: CASSLTAYYGYTF

j_gene: TRBJ2-3
v_gene: TRBV20-1
d_gene: TRBD2
abundance: many
CDR3nt: TGCAGTGCTAGTGGTAGCGGGAGGGCCCATCGCGGCACAGATACGCAGTATTTT
CDR3aa: CSASGSGRAHRGTDTQYF

j_gene: TRBJ2-5
v_gene: TRBV7-2
d_gene: TRBD2
abundance: few
CDR3nt: TGTGCCAGCAGCTCCAGCGGGAGCGAGACCCAGTACTTC
CDR3aa: CASSSSGSETQYF

j_gene: TRBJ2-7
v_gene: TRBV11-1
d_gene: .
abundance: few
CDR3nt: TGTGCCAGCAGTCCCCGTGATGGGCTCGAGCAGTACTTC
CDR3aa: CASSPRDGLEQYF

j_gene: TRBJ1-2
v_gene: TRBV7-9
d_gene: .
abundance: many
CDR3nt: TGTGCCAGCACCATTGCTGGACTAAACTATGGCTACACCTTC
CDR3aa: CASTIAGLNYGYTF

j_gene: TRBJ1-2
v_gene: TRBV6-5
d_gene: .
abundance: few
CDR3nt: TGTGCCAGCAGTTGGGGGGCTGACTATGGCTACACCTTC
CDR3aa: CASSWGADYGYTF

j_gene: TRBJ2-1
v_gene: TRBV7-8
d_gene: .
abundance: medium-sized
CDR3nt: TGTGCCAGCGCCAGCCGGGGGGCGATATACAATGAGCAGTTCTTC
CDR3aa: CASASRGAIYNEQFF

j_gene: TRBJ1-1
v_gene: TRBV3-1
d_gene: .
abundance: many
CDR3nt: TGTGCCAGCAGCCAAGACACTCCAGCTGAAGCTTTCTTT
CDR3aa: CASSQDTPAEAFF

j_gene: TRBJ2-1
v_gene: TRBV2
d_gene: TRBD2
abundance: many
CDR3nt: TGTGCCAGCGATTCAGGGAAAGCGGGGGGATACAATGAGCAGTTCTTC
CDR3aa: CASDSGKAGGYNEQFF

j_gene: TRBJ2-7
v_gene: TRBV3-1
d_gene: .
abundance: few
CDR3nt: TGTGCCAGCAGCCACGACAGGACCTACGAGCAGTACTTC
CDR3aa: CASSHDRTYEQYF

j_gene: TRBJ1-2
v_gene: TRBV6-6
d_gene: .
abundance: .
CDR3nt: TGTGCCAGCAGTTTTTGGTATGGCTACACCTTC
CDR3aa: CASSFWYGYTF

j_gene: TRBJ1-1
v_gene: TRBV10-2
d_gene: .
abundance: .
CDR3nt: TGCGCCAGCAGTGAGTTTCAGTACACTGAAGCTTTCTTT
CDR3aa: CASSEFQYTEAFF

j_gene: TRBJ1-4
v_gene: TRBV12-3/TRBV12-4
d_gene: .
abundance: few
CDR3nt: TGTGCCAGCAGACAGGGTTTGGCTAATGAAAAACTGTTTTTT
CDR3aa: CASRQGLANEKLFF

j_gene: TRBJ2-1
v_gene: TRBV6-2/TRBV6-3
d_gene: .
abundance: few
CDR3nt: TGTGCCAGCAGCCGACCCGGACCCTACAATGAGCAGTTCTTC
CDR3aa: CASSRPGPYNEQFF

j_gene: TRBJ2-1
v_gene: TRBV18
d_gene: .
abundance: many
CDR3nt: TGTGCCAGCTCACCACCCGGGACGGGACGTGATGAGCAGTTCTTC
CDR3aa: CASSPPGTGRDEQFF

j_gene: TRBJ2-3
v_gene: TRBV7-9
d_gene: .
abundance: many
CDR3nt: TGTGCCAGCAGCTTAATGGATACGCAGTATTTT
CDR3aa: CASSLMDTQYF

j_gene: TRBJ2-7
v_gene: TRBV5-5
d_gene: .
abundance: few
CDR3nt: TGTGCCAGCACTCATAGGGCCACATCCTACGAGCAGTACTTC
CDR3aa: CASTHRATSYEQYF

j_gene: TRBJ2-3
v_gene: TRBV5-1
d_gene: .
abundance: .
CDR3nt: TGCGCCAGCAGCTTGGCCTGGGGCGGGGCAGATACGCAGTATTTT
CDR3aa: CASSLAWGGADTQYF

j_gene: TRBJ2-2
v_gene: TRBV7-3
d_gene: .
abundance: many
CDR3nt: TGTGCCAGCAGCTTAATGTCCGGGCCCGGGGAGCTGTTTTTT
CDR3aa: CASSLMSGPGELFF

j_gene: TRBJ1-2
v_gene: TRBV20-1
d_gene: TRBD1
abundance: many
CDR3nt: TGCAGTGCTAGAGGAGGACAGGGCTCGTTCTATGGCTACACCTTC
CDR3aa: CSARGGQGSFYGYTF

j_gene: TRBJ2-7
v_gene: TRBV28
d_gene: TRBD1
abundance: .
CDR3nt: TGTGCCAGCAGGCACCGGGACAGGGGGGACGAGCAGTACTTC
CDR3aa: CASRHRDRGDEQYF

j_gene: TRBJ2-7
v_gene: TRBV20-1
d_gene: .
abundance: many
CDR3nt: TGCAGTGCTCCTGGTCGGGGAGCTCCCGAGGGCCGGTACGAGCAGTACTTC
CDR3aa: CSAPGRGAPEGRYEQYF

j_gene: TRBJ2-7
v_gene: TRBV29-1
d_gene: .
abundance: .
CDR3nt: TGCAGTGGTGGTCCGGGACCTAACTACGAGCAGTACTTC
CDR3aa: CSGGPGPNYEQYF

j_gene: TRBJ1-2
v_gene: TRBV20-1
d_gene: .
abundance: few
CDR3nt: TGCAGGGGGTCCTATGGCTACACCTTC
CDR3aa: CRGSYGYTF

j_gene: TRBJ2-2
v_gene: TRBV9
d_gene: TRBD2
abundance: many
CDR3nt: TGTGCCAGCAGCGTAGGTCTAGCGGGAAGCACCGGGGAGCTGTTTTTT
CDR3aa: CASSVGLAGSTGELFF

j_gene: TRBJ1-4
v_gene: TRBV14
d_gene: .
abundance: few
CDR3nt: TGTGCCAGCAGCCAAGGTCACCTCGGAGTTCCCAAATTT
CDR3aa: CASSQGHLGVPKF

j_gene: TRBJ2-1
v_gene: TRBV20-1
d_gene: .
abundance: many
CDR3nt: TGCAGTGCTAGAGGCGGTGGGCACTACAATGAGCAGTTCTTC
CDR3aa: CSARGGGHYNEQFF

j_gene: TRBJ2-2
v_gene: TRBV5-4
d_gene: .
abundance: many
CDR3nt: TGTGCCAGCAGCTTGGCTCGTTGGGGGCGCACCGGGGAGCTGTTTTTT
CDR3aa: CASSLARWGRTGELFF

j_gene: TRBJ1-1
v_gene: TRBV6-2/TRBV6-3
d_gene: .
abundance: many
CDR3nt: TGTGCCAGCAGGAACCACCCCACTGAAGCTTTCTTT
CDR3aa: CASRNHPTEAFF

j_gene: TRBJ1-1
v_gene: TRBV6-5
d_gene: .
abundance: many
CDR3nt: TGTGCCAGCAGTTACTCGCACAGGGTCGACACTGAAGCTTTCTTT
CDR3aa: CASSYSHRVDTEAFF

j_gene: TRBJ2-1
v_gene: TRBV7-9
d_gene: .
abundance: few
CDR3nt: TGTGCCAGCAGCTTAAAGGGGAGTTCCTACAATGAGCAGTTCTTC
CDR3aa: CASSLKGSSYNEQFF

j_gene: TRBJ2-6
v_gene: TRBV3-1
d_gene: .
abundance: many
CDR3nt: TGTGCCAGCAGCCAAGCGCGGAGATCAGGGGCCAACGTCCTGACTTTC
CDR3aa: CASSQARRSGANVLTF

j_gene: TRBJ1-2
v_gene: TRBV28
d_gene: .
abundance: many
CDR3nt: TGTGCCACCCCGGCAGGGACGTATGGCTACACCTTC
CDR3aa: CATPAGTYGYTF

j_gene: TRBJ1-1
v_gene: TRBV7-9
d_gene: .
abundance: many
CDR3nt: TGTGCCAGCAGCTTAGCCCGACAGATTCCCACTGAAGCTTTCTTT
CDR3aa: CASSLARQIPTEAFF

j_gene: TRBJ1-3
v_gene: TRBV20-1
d_gene: .
abundance: .
CDR3nt: TGCAGTGCCACCACCCTCGGCACATCGGATGACACCATATATTTT
CDR3aa: CSATTLGTSDDTIYF

j_gene: TRBJ2-7
v_gene: TRBV30
d_gene: TRBD2
abundance: few
CDR3nt: TGTGCCTGGAGGATACTAGCGGGAGGTCCCTACGAGCAGTACTTC
CDR3aa: CAWRILAGGPYEQYF

j_gene: TRBJ1-2
v_gene: TRBV3-1
d_gene: TRBD1
abundance: many
CDR3nt: TGTGCCAGCAGCCAAGGGACAGGGGATGGCTACACCTTC
CDR3aa: CASSQGTGDGYTF

j_gene: TRBJ1-1
v_gene: TRBV6-5
d_gene: TRBD1
abundance: .
CDR3nt: TGTGCCAGCAGTTCCGGACAGGGGGGATTCACTGAAGCTTTCTTT
CDR3aa: CASSSGQGGFTEAFF

j_gene: TRBJ1-1
v_gene: TRBV20-1
d_gene: .
abundance: many
CDR3nt: TGCAGTGCTAGACTAAGGACGGTAAACACTGAAGCTTTCTTT
CDR3aa: CSARLRTVNTEAFF

j_gene: TRBJ2-3
v_gene: TRBV29-1
d_gene: TRBD2
abundance: many
CDR3nt: TGCAGCGTTGGGGGGGGAGACTTCACAGATACGCAGTATTTT
CDR3aa: CSVGGGDFTDTQYF

j_gene: TRBJ2-7
v_gene: TRBV7-8
d_gene: TRBD2
abundance: many
CDR3nt: TGTGCCAGCAGCTTAATGTTAGCGGGAGGGCTTTACGAGCAGTACTTC
CDR3aa: CASSLMLAGGLYEQYF

j_gene: TRBJ2-1
v_gene: TRBV12-3/TRBV12-4
d_gene: TRBD2
abundance: few
CDR3nt: TGTGCCAGCACCCTAGAGGGGCGGGGGGGATACAATGAGCAGTTCTTC
CDR3aa: CASTLEGRGGYNEQFF